The rows below give T cell receptor beta chains drawn from one sample of a study of PD-L1 blockade in urothelial cancer. Here immunoSEQ multiplex PCR was the method, and the copy in TCRdb shows in-frame clones only, minus some. The sample lists 70,000 to 75,000 clones, around 80% seen once, with roughly 4.5% in the top ten. The source material was PBMCs, sampled around atezolizumab (anti-PD-L1) treatment. The receptors derive from a man aged 65 to 79 with urothelial cancer. The CDR3 runs from the conserved cysteine through the conserved F or W. A D gene is named only where the DNA matches it firmly. Size values are once, few and many counts, or a class for expanded clones, and some rows have none.

clone_size,v_call,j_call,d_call,cdr3_aa,cdr3_nt
NA,TRBV2,TRBJ2-3,NA,CASRRLLGDTQYF,TGTGCCAGCAGAAGGTTACTAGGAGATACGCAGTATTTT
NA,TRBV19,TRBJ2-1,NA,CASSIKGLRSNEQFF,TGTGCCAGTAGTATTAAGGGGCTCCGGAGCAATGAGCAGTTCTTC
NA,TRBV14,TRBJ2-5,NA,CASSPPGSRETQYF,TGTGCCAGCAGCCCCCCGGGGTCGCGGGAGACCCAGTACTTC
NA,TRBV14,TRBJ2-3,TRBD1,CASSQTGGSTQYF,TGTGCCAGCAGCCAGACAGGGGGTAGTACGCAGTATTTT
NA,TRBV5-1,TRBJ1-2,TRBD1,CASSAGTGANYGYTF,TGCGCCAGCAGCGCCGGGACAGGAGCTAACTATGGCTACACCTTC
few,TRBV6-6,TRBJ1-1,NA,CASRFGGGTEAFF,TGTGCCAGCAGATTCGGGGGAGGCACTGAAGCTTTCTTT
NA,TRBV7-9,TRBJ2-5,NA,CASSPSSPQETQYF,TGTGCCAGCAGCCCGTCGAGTCCCCAAGAGACCCAGTACTTC
NA,TRBV5-1,TRBJ2-7,NA,CASSLQGYEQYF,TGCGCCAGCAGCCTACAGGGCTACGAGCAGTACTTC
NA,TRBV2,TRBJ1-1,TRBD1,CAKRQGQGAMNTEAFF,TGTGCCAAAAGACAAGGACAGGGGGCAATGAACACTGAAGCTTTCTTT
NA,TRBV7-9,TRBJ1-1,NA,CASSFGQTGSYTEAFF,TGTGCCAGCAGCTTCGGACAGACAGGATCGTACACTGAAGCTTTCTTT
NA,TRBV7-2,TRBJ2-2,TRBD2,CASSLVSGLAATGELFF,TGTGCCAGCAGCTTAGTCTCGGGACTAGCGGCAACCGGGGAGCTGTTTTTT
NA,TRBV27,TRBJ2-5,TRBD1,CASRLRGRFETQYF,TGTGCCAGCAGATTAAGGGGGCGGTTTGAGACCCAGTACTTC
few,TRBV7-9,TRBJ1-4,TRBD1,CASSRTGGDEKLFF,TGTGCCAGCAGCAGGACAGGGGGAGATGAAAAACTGTTTTTT
NA,TRBV7-8,TRBJ2-1,NA,CASSLAGGVSSYNEQFF,TGTGCCAGCAGCTTAGCGGGCGGGGTCAGCTCCTACAATGAGCAGTTCTTC
NA,TRBV5-3,TRBJ2-3,NA,CARSGMRRGDTQYF,TGTGCCAGAAGCGGGATGCGCCGGGGAGATACGCAGTATTTT
NA,TRBV25-1,TRBJ2-5,NA,CASSGLGPGETQYF,TGTGCCAGCAGTGGACTAGGGCCAGGAGAGACCCAGTACTTC
NA,TRBV19,TRBJ2-7,NA,CASARSEGSYEQYF,TGTGCCAGTGCTAGATCGGAGGGGAGCTACGAGCAGTACTTC
NA,TRBV6-5,TRBJ1-5,NA,CASSSDTRGNQPQHF,TGTGCCAGCAGCTCGGACACCCGAGGCAATCAGCCCCAGCATTTT
NA,TRBV6-6,TRBJ1-4,TRBD1,CASKILTGQGGEKLFF,TGTGCCAGCAAAATCCTAACGGGACAGGGAGGGGAAAAACTGTTTTTT
NA,TRBV2,TRBJ2-5,NA,CASGGLGETQYF,TGTGCCAGCGGGGGACTGGGGGAGACCCAGTACTTC
NA,TRBV27,TRBJ1-1,NA,CASSLAGGNTEAFF,TGTGCCAGCAGTTTAGCGGGGGGGAACACTGAAGCTTTCTTT
NA,TRBV28,TRBJ1-5,NA,CASRIPPKTGPHQPQHF,TGTGCCAGCAGGATCCCCCCCAAAACAGGGCCCCATCAGCCCCAGCATTTT
NA,TRBV19,TRBJ2-7,TRBD1,CASSAGTGGVYEQYF,TGTGCCAGTAGTGCCGGGACAGGGGGCGTTTACGAGCAGTACTTC
NA,TRBV6-6,TRBJ1-4,NA,CASSYAGRTNEKLFF,TGTGCCAGCAGTTACGCGGGACGGACTAATGAAAAACTGTTTTTT